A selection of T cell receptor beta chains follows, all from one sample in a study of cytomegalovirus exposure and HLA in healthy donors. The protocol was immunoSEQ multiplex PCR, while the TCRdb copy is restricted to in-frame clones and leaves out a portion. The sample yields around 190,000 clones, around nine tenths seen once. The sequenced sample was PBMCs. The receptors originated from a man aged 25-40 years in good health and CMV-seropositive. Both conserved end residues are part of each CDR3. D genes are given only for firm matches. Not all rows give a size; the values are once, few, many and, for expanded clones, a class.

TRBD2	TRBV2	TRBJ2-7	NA	TGTGCCAGCAGGGGACTAGCGGGTACCTACGAGCAGTACTTC	CASRGLAGTYEQYF
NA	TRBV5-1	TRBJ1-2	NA	TGCGCCAGCAGCTTGTCACCGGCTAACTATGGCTACACCTTC	CASSLSPANYGYTF
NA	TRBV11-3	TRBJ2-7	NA	TGTGCCAGCAGCTTCCAGGGGAGGAACTACGAGCAGTACTTC	CASSFQGRNYEQYF
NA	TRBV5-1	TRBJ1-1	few	TGCGCCAGCAGCTTCGACGTGAACACTGAAGCTTTCTTT	CASSFDVNTEAFF
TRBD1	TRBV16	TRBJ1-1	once	TGTGCCAGCAGCCCCGACAGGGCCTTCACTGAAGCTTTCTTT	CASSPDRAFTEAFF
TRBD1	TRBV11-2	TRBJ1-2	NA	TGTGCCAGCAGCTTAGTCCCGACAGGGTCGGCTGGCTACACCTTC	CASSLVPTGSAGYTF
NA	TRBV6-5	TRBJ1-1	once	TGTGCCAGCAGCCCCTACAGCAGGGGCACTGAAGCTTTCTTT	CASSPYSRGTEAFF
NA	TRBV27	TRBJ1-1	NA	TGTGCCAGCAGTTTTAATGGCAGGGAAGCTTTCTTT	CASSFNGREAFF
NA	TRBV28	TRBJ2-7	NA	TGTGCCAGCAGTTTATCGATAGGGGGAAGATACGAGCAGTACTTC	CASSLSIGGRYEQYF
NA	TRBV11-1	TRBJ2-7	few	TGTGCCAGCAGCTTCGGTGTAGGATACGAGCAGTACTTC	CASSFGVGYEQYF
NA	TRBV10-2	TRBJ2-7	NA	TGCGCCAGCAGTGAAACGGGTGAGCAGTACTTC	CASSETGEQYF
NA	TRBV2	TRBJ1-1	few	TGTGCCAGCGGCGTGTCGAGATGGAACACTGAAGCTTTCTTT	CASGVSRWNTEAFF
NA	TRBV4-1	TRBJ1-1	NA	TGCGCCAGCAGCCAAGAGGGGTACGGCACTGAAGCTTTCTTT	CASSQEGYGTEAFF
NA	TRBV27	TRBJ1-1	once	TGTGCCAGCAGTAGGGGAGGGACTGAAGCTTTCTTT	CASSRGGTEAFF
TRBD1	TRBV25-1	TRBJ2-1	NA	TGTGCCAGCGAGGACAGGGGGCGCAGGTATGAGCAGTTCTTC	CASEDRGRRYEQFF
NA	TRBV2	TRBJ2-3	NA	TGTGCCAGCCGCAGCACAGATACGCAGTATTTT	CASRSTDTQYF
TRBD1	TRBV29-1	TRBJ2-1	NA	TGCAGCGTTGAAGACGTGACAGGGGCCACTCTTCCTGAGCAGTTCTTC	CSVEDVTGATLPEQFF
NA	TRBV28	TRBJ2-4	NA	TGTGCCAGCAGTTTGGGTGACATTCAGTACTTC	CASSLGDIQYF
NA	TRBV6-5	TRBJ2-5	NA	TGTGCCAGCAGTTACCAACACAGCATACAAGAGACCCAGTACTTC	CASSYQHSIQETQYF
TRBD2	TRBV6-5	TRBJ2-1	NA	TGTGCCAGCAGTTACTCTCCTAGCGGAACCTACAATGAGCAGTTCTTC	CASSYSPSGTYNEQFF
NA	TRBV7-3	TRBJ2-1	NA	TGTGCCAGCAGCTTGGATAGAGAGGTCCACAATGAGCAGTTCTTC	CASSLDREVHNEQFF
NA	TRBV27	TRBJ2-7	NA	TGTGCCAGCAGTTTAAACCGGCAGTACGAGCAGTACTTC	CASSLNRQYEQYF
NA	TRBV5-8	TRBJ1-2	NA	TGTGCCAGCAGCTTGCTTAACAACTATGGCTACACCTTC	CASSLLNNYGYTF
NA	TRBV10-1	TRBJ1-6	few	TGCGCCGGAATCTCTCGCCGGGGAAGCTATAATTCACCCCTCCACTTT	CAGISRRGSYNSPLHF
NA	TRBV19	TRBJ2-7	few	TGTGCCAGTAGTATAGTCCGGAGAGGATCCTACGAGCAGTACTTC	CASSIVRRGSYEQYF
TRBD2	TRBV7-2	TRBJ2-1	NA	TGTGCCAGCAGGAAGGGCGGGGGGGGTGAGCAGTTCTTC	CASRKGGGGEQFF
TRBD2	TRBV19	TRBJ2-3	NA	TGTGCCACGCATAGCGGGGTCTCTTCAGATACGCAGTATTTT	CATHSGVSSDTQYF
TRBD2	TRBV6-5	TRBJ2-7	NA	TGTGCCAGCAGTTACGGGGGGGAGCAGCAGTACTTC	CASSYGGEQQYF
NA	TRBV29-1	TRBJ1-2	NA	TGCAGCGTTGAAGATCCCCTTCCCGGTTATGGCTACACCTTC	CSVEDPLPGYGYTF
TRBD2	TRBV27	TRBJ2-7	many	TGTGCCAGCAGTTTATCATTCGGGCGGGGGAAGGGGTCCTACGAGCAGTACTTC	CASSLSFGRGKGSYEQYF
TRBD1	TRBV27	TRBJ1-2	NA	TGTGCCACCTCGGTAGGCAGGGGGCAAGATGGCTACACCTTC	CATSVGRGQDGYTF
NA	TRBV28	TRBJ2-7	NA	TGTGCCAGCAGTTTGTTCTTTGGGGCAGGAACGGCCTACGAGCAGTACTTC	CASSLFFGAGTAYEQYF
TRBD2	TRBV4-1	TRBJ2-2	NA	TGCGCCAGCAGCCTCCAGCTAGCGGGAGTCACCGGGGAGCTGTTTTTT	CASSLQLAGVTGELFF
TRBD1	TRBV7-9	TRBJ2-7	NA	TGTGCCAGCAGCTTAGCGGGCGCCGGGACAGAAGATTACGAGCAGTACTTC	CASSLAGAGTEDYEQYF
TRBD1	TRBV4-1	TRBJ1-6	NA	TGCGCCAGCAGCAGGGACAGCAGCTCCTATAATTCACCCCTCCACTTT	CASSRDSSSYNSPLHF
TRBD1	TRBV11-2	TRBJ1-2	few	TGTGCCAGCAGCTTAACAGGGGGCGGGAGGGGCTACACCTTC	CASSLTGGGRGYTF
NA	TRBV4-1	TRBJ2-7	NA	TGCGCCAGCAGCCAGGGCGCAGTGATTTATCGTGACGAGCAGTACTTC	CASSQGAVIYRDEQYF
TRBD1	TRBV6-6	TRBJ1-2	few	TGTGCCAGCACCCCGGGACAGGGGGCTGGTGGCTACACCTTC	CASTPGQGAGGYTF
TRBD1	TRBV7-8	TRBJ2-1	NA	TGTGCCAGCAGCTTAGCGCGACAGGGTGGGACCAATGAGCAGTTCTTC	CASSLARQGGTNEQFF
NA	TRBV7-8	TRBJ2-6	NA	TGTGCCAGCAGCCCACTTTCGGGAGCTGGGGCCAACGTCCTGACTTTC	CASSPLSGAGANVLTF
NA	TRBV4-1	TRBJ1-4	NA	TGCGCCAGCAGCCAAGAACCACTGGGAGCTGAAAAACTGTTTTTT	CASSQEPLGAEKLFF
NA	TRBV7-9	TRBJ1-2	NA	TGTGCCAGCAGCGGAGTAGGCGTTAGCTACACCTTC	CASSGVGVSYTF
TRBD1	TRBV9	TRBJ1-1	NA	TGTGCCAGCAGCGTACAGGGGGCGGGCACTGAAGCTTTCTTT	CASSVQGAGTEAFF
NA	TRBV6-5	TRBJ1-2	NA	TGTGCCAGCCTCATACCCCAGGCCATCCCTATGGGGTACACCTTC	CASLIPQAIPMGYTF
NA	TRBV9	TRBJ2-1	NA	TGTGCCAGCAGCCGACTAGACCTGCCCCCACAGTTCTTC	CASSRLDLPPQFF
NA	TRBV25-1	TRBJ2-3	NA	TGTGCCAGCAGAGACCGCCCTGATACGCAGTATTTT	CASRDRPDTQYF
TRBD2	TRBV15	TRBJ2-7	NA	TGTGCCACCAGCCCATCTTCGGACGGGGGGAACGAGCAGTACTTC	CATSPSSDGGNEQYF
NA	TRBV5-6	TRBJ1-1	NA	TGTGCCAGCAGCTTGGTTCCGGGGCGGGTGAACACTGAAGCTTTCTTT	CASSLVPGRVNTEAFF
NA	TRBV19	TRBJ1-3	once	TGTGCCAGTAGTATTGGTTTGGACAGCATGGACCCGGGAAACACCATATATTTT	CASSIGLDSMDPGNTIYF
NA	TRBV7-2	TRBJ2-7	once	TGTGCCAGCAGCCTGGGACCGACGTCCTACGAGCAGTACTTC	CASSLGPTSYEQYF
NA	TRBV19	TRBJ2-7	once	TGTGCCAGTAAATCGTTTGGGCCCGATGGCGAGCAGTACTTC	CASKSFGPDGEQYF
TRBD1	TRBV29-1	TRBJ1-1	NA	TGCAGCGCGGGCGGGGGGACAGGGGGCGCCGCTTTCTTT	CSAGGGTGGAAFF
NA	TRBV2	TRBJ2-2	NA	TGTGCCAGCAGTGACTCGTTAACCGGGGAGCTGTTTTTT	CASSDSLTGELFF
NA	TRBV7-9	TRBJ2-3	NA	TGTGCCAGCAGCTTAGGCAGGGCAGATACGCAGTATTTT	CASSLGRADTQYF
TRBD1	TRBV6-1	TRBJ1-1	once	TGTGCCAGCAGTGAACTCCGAGGGGGACAGGCGATGAACACTGAAGCTTTCTTT	CASSELRGGQAMNTEAFF
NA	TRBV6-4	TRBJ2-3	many	TGTGCCAGCAGTGAAGGGGACGAAAATACGCAGTATTTT	CASSEGDENTQYF
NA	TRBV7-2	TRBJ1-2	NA	TGTGCCAGCAGCGCAAAGACACAGGGTTTTGGCTACACCTTC	CASSAKTQGFGYTF
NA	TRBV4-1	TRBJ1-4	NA	TGCGCCAGCAGCGTTGGGGAACTCCCGAGCGGTAATGAAAAACTGTTTTTT	CASSVGELPSGNEKLFF
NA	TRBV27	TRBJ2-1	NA	TGTGCCAGCAGCACAAGCGGGCTGGGGCTATACGACAATGAGCAGTTCTTC	CASSTSGLGLYDNEQFF